What follows describes a single T cell receptor (beta chain). This clone was detected only a few times. It has no known antigen specificity. No qualities accompany the bases; no much larger clone lies one base away. The data belong to a study of control samples from healthy donors and cancer patients (dated by TCRdb to between 2020 and 2021). Libraries were prepared through the immunoSEQ multiplex PCR assay. Here the immuneACCESS table is served through TCRdb, limited to in-frame sequences with V and J called. Missing clones are a known gap in these copies; in checked studies unresolved V genes cover under half, and the rest lacks a known reason. This sample lists approximately 100,000 clones; roughly nine tenths were detected once. The ten largest clones take up 20% to 25% of the sample. Clipping removes 5 bases from V and 2 bases from J, with 11 as the unmatched junction base count. The cysteine opens and the phenylalanine closes a CDR3 of 18 amino acids. The sequence is cut down to CDR3 DNA, 54 bases in frame from base 1. Via the germline V gene (reference sequence), CDR1 is MNHNY and CDR2 SVGAGI.

This chain joins TRBV6-6 to TRBJ2-7; 14 bases in the junction line up with TRBD2. Sequenced material: blood. This TCR came from a young man in good health. The DNA sequence reads TGTGCCAGCAGTCCAACCCCGGGACTAGCGGGGGTAACCTACGAGCAGTACTTC. The resulting protein is CASSPTPGLAGVTYEQYF.